A selection of T cell receptor beta chains follows, all from one sample in a study of cytomegalovirus exposure and HLA in healthy donors. TCRdb's table, derived via immunoSEQ multiplex PCR, lists solely in-frame clones and lacks some. The table shows approximately 150,000 clones, with around 78% occurring only once. Specimen: PBMCs. The receptor source for this set is a middle-aged woman in good health and CMV-seropositive. CDR3s include the opening cysteine and the closing phenylalanine or tryptophan. A D gene is named only where the DNA matches it firmly. Clone size is given for some rows only: seen once, a few or many times, or a class if the clone is expanded.

CASSEWGTGADAYEQYF	TGTGCCAGCAGTGAATGGGGAACAGGGGCAGACGCCTACGAGCAGTACTTC	TRBD1	TRBV2	TRBJ2-7	few
CASGNRLAPYEQYF	TGTGCCAGTGGAAATAGACTAGCCCCCTACGAGCAGTACTTC	TRBD2	TRBV19	TRBJ2-7	large
CSVAPSPTDTQYF	TGCAGCGTGGCTCCCTCCCCCACAGATACGCAGTATTTT	.	TRBV29-1	TRBJ2-3	.
CASSLGTSGSVTDTQYF	TGTGCCAGCTCACTAGGGACTAGCGGGAGTGTTACAGATACGCAGTATTTT	TRBD2	TRBV18	TRBJ2-3	.
CASRDRAQPETQYF	TGCGCCAGCCGGGACAGGGCCCAACCAGAGACCCAGTACTTC	TRBD1	TRBV5-1	TRBJ2-5	.
CASSENRGNQPQHF	TGTGCCAGCAGTGAAAATAGAGGAAATCAGCCCCAGCATTTT	.	TRBV2	TRBJ1-5	few
CASLPTLGQVNEKLFF	TGTGCCAGCCTACCCACCCTAGGACAGGTGAATGAAAAACTGTTTTTT	TRBD1	TRBV28	TRBJ1-4	.
CASSLTQGTYEQYF	TGTGCCAGCAGCTTAACACAGGGTACCTACGAGCAGTACTTC	.	TRBV7-9	TRBJ2-7	few
CASTWTGGYEQYF	TGTGCCAGCACTTGGACAGGGGGCTACGAGCAGTACTTC	TRBD1	TRBV2	TRBJ2-7	.
CARSRGTGPQETQYF	TGTGCCAGATCGAGGGGGACGGGACCTCAAGAGACCCAGTACTTC	.	TRBV2	TRBJ2-5	.
CASTVRLEEKLFF	TGTGCCAGTACCGTCAGATTGGAGGAAAAACTGTTTTTT	.	TRBV2	TRBJ1-4	.
CASSLYGTNSNQPQHF	TGTGCCAGCTCACTCTACGGGACAAACAGCAATCAGCCCCAGCATTTT	.	TRBV18	TRBJ1-5	.
CASKPWRLAGSSTGELFF	TGTGCCAGCAAACCTTGGCGACTAGCGGGATCGAGCACCGGGGAGCTGTTTTTT	TRBD2	TRBV13	TRBJ2-2	once
CASSQVLEDYYGYTF	TGCGCCAGCAGCCAAGTGTTGGAGGATTACTATGGCTACACCTTC	.	TRBV4-1	TRBJ1-2	many
CASSFDRNNEQFF	TGTGCCAGCAGCTTTGACAGAAACAATGAGCAGTTCTTC	.	TRBV7-9	TRBJ2-1	.
CASSSGTTKQFF	TGTGCCAGCAGCTCCGGGACTACGAAGCAGTTCTTC	TRBD2	TRBV2	TRBJ2-1	.
CASSGTQYF	TGTGCCAGCTCCGGGACCCAGTACTTC	.	TRBV27	TRBJ2-5	.
CASSPLGGRTPDGYTF	TGTGCCAGCTCACCGTTAGGGGGTCGTACCCCGGATGGCTACACCTTC	.	TRBV18	TRBJ1-2	.
CASSSIPGTGYEQYF	TGTGCCAGCAGTTCAATTCCCGGGACAGGGTACGAGCAGTACTTC	TRBD1	TRBV28	TRBJ2-7	few
CSAGRGGAADTQYF	TGCAGCGCTGGGAGAGGGGGGGCCGCAGATACGCAGTATTTT	.	TRBV29-1	TRBJ2-3	.
CASSILSSSYNEQFF	TGTGCCAGTAGTATTTTGTCTAGCTCCTACAATGAGCAGTTCTTC	.	TRBV19	TRBJ2-1	.
CASSLGASGVETQYF	TGTGCCAGCAGTTTAGGGGCTAGCGGGGTAGAGACCCAGTACTTC	TRBD2	TRBV28	TRBJ2-5	.
CASSPRGLAGSSGEQYF	TGTGCCAGCTCGCCACGAGGATTAGCTGGGTCTTCTGGCGAGCAGTACTTC	.	TRBV18	TRBJ2-7	.
CASSFEGAGGANVLTF	TGTGCCAGCAGCTTTGAGGGGGCGGGAGGGGCCAACGTCCTGACTTTC	.	TRBV7-8	TRBJ2-6	.
CASSPETGRYEQYF	TGTGCCAGCAGCCCGGAAACGGGAAGGTACGAGCAGTACTTC	.	TRBV7-2	TRBJ2-7	.
CASSLRSGNEKLFF	TGTGCCAGCAGCTTACGGTCGGGGAATGAAAAACTGTTTTTT	.	TRBV7-2	TRBJ1-4	.
CASREGLGLMNYGYTF	TGTGCCAGCAGAGAGGGACTGGGACTGATGAACTATGGCTACACCTTC	.	TRBV6-6	TRBJ1-2	.
CASSEFERGQPQHF	TGTGCCAGCAGTGAATTTGAGCGTGGTCAGCCCCAGCATTTT	.	TRBV2	TRBJ1-5	.
CAWGRGRGIQYF	TGTGCCTGGGGGAGGGGGAGGGGCATTCAGTACTTC	.	TRBV30	TRBJ2-4	few
CSARAGYGYTF	TGCAGTGCCCGAGCAGGGTATGGCTACACCTTC	.	TRBV20-1	TRBJ1-2	.
CASSPGEGTEAFF	TGTGCCAGCTCACCAGGGGAGGGCACTGAAGCTTTCTTT	.	TRBV18	TRBJ1-1	.
CASSQTAGTQETQYF	TGTGCTAGCAGCCAAACCGCCGGGACACAAGAGACCCAGTACTTC	.	TRBV7-7	TRBJ2-5	.
CASSWTGETYEQYF	TGTGCCAGCAGTTGGACAGGGGAAACCTACGAGCAGTACTTC	TRBD1	TRBV28	TRBJ2-7	once
CASSVAVYSNQPQHF	TGTGCCAGCAGTGTTGCAGTATATAGCAATCAGCCCCAGCATTTT	.	TRBV6-1	TRBJ1-5	.
CASSPESGLAGGGAYNEQFF	TGTGCCAGCTCACCAGAATCGGGACTAGCGGGCGGAGGGGCGTACAATGAGCAGTTCTTC	TRBD2	TRBV18	TRBJ2-1	.
CASSHRFYEQYF	TGTGCCAGCAGCCACAGGTTTTACGAGCAGTACTTC	.	TRBV6-6	TRBJ2-7	.
CATDRQSPRDEQYF	TGTGCCACCGACAGACAGTCACCTCGGGACGAGCAGTACTTC	.	TRBV15	TRBJ2-7	.
CASSYSRGGDSPLHF	TGTGCCAGCAGTTACTCGAGGGGAGGGGATTCACCCCTCCACTTT	.	TRBV6-5	TRBJ1-6	few
CASAGGDPGYGYTF	TGTGCCAGCGCCGGGGGGGATCCGGGCTATGGCTACACCTTC	.	TRBV9	TRBJ1-2	.
CASSHKNTGELFF	TGTGCCAGCAGCCACAAGAACACCGGGGAGCTGTTTTTT	.	TRBV5-6	TRBJ2-2	.
CASSFRDSRTNTGELFF	TGCGCCAGCAGTTTCCGGGACAGTCGCACGAACACCGGGGAGCTGTTTTTT	TRBD1	TRBV5-1	TRBJ2-2	.
CASSLSPGGPIDTQYF	TGTGCCAGCAGTTTATCTCCGGGAGGGCCGATAGATACGCAGTATTTT	TRBD2	TRBV27	TRBJ2-3	.
CASSLPGNEQFF	TGTGCCAGCAGTTTACCGGGCAATGAGCAGTTCTTC	.	TRBV27	TRBJ2-1	once
CATQTATGTQYF	TGTGCCACCCAGACAGCCACAGGTACGCAGTATTTT	.	TRBV6-5	TRBJ2-3	.
CASRPGQGGETQYF	TGTGCCAGCAGACCCGGACAGGGAGGAGAGACCCAGTACTTC	TRBD1	TRBV2	TRBJ2-5	.
CASAGNTEAFF	TGTGCCAGCGCGGGAAACACTGAAGCTTTCTTT	.	TRBV10-3	TRBJ1-1	.
CASSRGTGSYNEQFF	TGCGCCAGCAGCCGAGGGACAGGGAGCTACAATGAGCAGTTCTTC	TRBD1	TRBV4-1	TRBJ2-1	few
CATLLATYNEQFF	TGTGCCACACTTTTAGCGACCTACAATGAGCAGTTCTTC	.	TRBV28	TRBJ2-1	.
CASSPQPSGGYNEQFF	TGCGCCAGCAGCCCGCAGCCTAGCGGGGGGTACAATGAGCAGTTCTTC	TRBD2	TRBV5-1	TRBJ2-1	.
CASSQEGLVASGEQYF	TGCGCCAGCAGCCAAGAGGGTCTGGTGGCCTCAGGCGAGCAGTACTTC	.	TRBV4-1	TRBJ2-7	few
CASSLDGGGYTF	TGCGCCAGCAGCTTGGACGGGGGAGGCTACACCTTC	.	TRBV5-1	TRBJ1-2	.
CASSKITADNQPQHF	TGTGCCAGCAGCAAAATTACAGCAGACAATCAGCCCCAGCATTTT	.	TRBV21-1	TRBJ1-5	once
CASSSSRTNYNEQFF	TGTGCCAGCAGTTCTAGCCGAACTAACTACAATGAGCAGTTCTTC	.	TRBV6-5	TRBJ2-1	once
CASSARSGGLNEKLFF	TGTGCCAGCAGTGCCCGATCCGGGGGGCTTAATGAAAAACTGTTTTTT	.	TRBV27	TRBJ1-4	.
CASDRGGTDTQYF	TGTGCCAGCGACCGCGGGGGTACAGATACGCAGTATTTT	TRBD2	TRBV9	TRBJ2-3	.